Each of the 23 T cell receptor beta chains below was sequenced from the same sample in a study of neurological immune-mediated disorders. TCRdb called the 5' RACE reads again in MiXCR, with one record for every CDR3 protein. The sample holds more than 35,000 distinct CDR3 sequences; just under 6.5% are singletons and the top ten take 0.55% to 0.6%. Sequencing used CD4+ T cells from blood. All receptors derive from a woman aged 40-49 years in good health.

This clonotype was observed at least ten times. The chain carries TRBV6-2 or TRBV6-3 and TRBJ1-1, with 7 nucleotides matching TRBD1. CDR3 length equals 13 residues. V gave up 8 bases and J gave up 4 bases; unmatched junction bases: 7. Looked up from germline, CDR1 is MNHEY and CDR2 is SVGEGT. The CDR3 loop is CASLTGALTEAFF. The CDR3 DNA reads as TGTGCCAGCCTTACAGGGGCCCTCACTGAAGCTTTCTTT.

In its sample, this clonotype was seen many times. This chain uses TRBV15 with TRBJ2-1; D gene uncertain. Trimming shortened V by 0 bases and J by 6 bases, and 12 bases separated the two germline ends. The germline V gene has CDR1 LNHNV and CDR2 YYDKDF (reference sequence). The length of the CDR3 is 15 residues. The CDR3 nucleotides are TGTGCCACCAGCAGAGATGGGCCGGGCCTCAATGAGCAGTTCTTC. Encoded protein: CATSRDGPGLNEQFF.

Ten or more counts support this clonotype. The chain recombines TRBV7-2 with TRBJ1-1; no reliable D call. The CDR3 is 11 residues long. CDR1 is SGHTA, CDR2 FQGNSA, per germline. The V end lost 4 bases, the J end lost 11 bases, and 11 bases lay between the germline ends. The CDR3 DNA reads TGTGCCAGCAGCTCCGGTTTTATCGCTTTCTTT. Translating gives CASSSGFIAFF.

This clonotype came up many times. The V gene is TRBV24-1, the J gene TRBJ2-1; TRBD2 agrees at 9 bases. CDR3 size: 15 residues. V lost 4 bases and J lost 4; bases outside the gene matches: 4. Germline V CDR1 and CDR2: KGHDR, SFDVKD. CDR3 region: CATSDRLAVYNEQFF. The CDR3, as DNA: TGTGCCACCAGTGACCGACTAGCGGTGTACAATGAGCAGTTCTTC.

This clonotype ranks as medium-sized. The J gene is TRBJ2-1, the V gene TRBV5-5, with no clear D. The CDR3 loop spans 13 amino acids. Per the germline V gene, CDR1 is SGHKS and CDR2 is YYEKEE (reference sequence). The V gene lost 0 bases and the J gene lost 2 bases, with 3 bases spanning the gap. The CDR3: CASSLGTYNEQFF. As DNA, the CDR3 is TGTGCCAGCAGCTTGGGGACCTACAATGAGCAGTTCTTC. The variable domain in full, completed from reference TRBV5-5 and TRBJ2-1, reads DAGVTQSPTHLIKTRGQQVTLRCSPISGHKSVSWYQQVLGQGPQFIFQYYEKEERGRGNFPDRFSARQFPNYSSELNVNALLLGDSALYLCASSLGTYNEQFFGPGTRLTVL.

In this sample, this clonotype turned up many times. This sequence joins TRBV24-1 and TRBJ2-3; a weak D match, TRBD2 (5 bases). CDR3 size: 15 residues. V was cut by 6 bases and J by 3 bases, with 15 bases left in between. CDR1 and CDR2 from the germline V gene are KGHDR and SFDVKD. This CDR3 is CATSSRGRGTDTQYF. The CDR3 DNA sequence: TGTGCCACCAGTAGTCGGGGTCGAGGGACAGATACGCAGTATTTT.

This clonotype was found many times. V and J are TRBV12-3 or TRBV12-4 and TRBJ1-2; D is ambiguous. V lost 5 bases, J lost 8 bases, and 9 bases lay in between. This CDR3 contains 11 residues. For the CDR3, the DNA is TGTGCCAGCAGTCCATCGACAGGCTACACCTTC. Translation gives CASSPSTGYTF.

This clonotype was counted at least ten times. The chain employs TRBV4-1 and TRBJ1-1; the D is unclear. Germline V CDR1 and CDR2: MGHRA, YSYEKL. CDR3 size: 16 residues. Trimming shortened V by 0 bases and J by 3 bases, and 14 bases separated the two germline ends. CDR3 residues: CASSQEVALRDTEAFF. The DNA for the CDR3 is TGCGCCAGCAGCCAAGAAGTAGCGTTACGGGACACTGAAGCTTTCTTT.

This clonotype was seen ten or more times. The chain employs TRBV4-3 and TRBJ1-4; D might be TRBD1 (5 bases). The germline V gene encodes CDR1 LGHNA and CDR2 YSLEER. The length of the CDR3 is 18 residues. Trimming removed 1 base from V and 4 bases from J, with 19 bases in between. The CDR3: CASSQGIPRGHLNEKLFF. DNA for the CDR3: TGCGCCAGCAGCCAAGGGATTCCGAGAGGACATCTTAATGAAAAACTGTTTTTT.

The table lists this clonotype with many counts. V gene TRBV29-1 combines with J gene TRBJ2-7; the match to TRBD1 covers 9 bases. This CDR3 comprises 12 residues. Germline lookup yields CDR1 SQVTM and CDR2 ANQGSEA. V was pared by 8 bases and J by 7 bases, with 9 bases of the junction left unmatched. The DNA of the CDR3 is TGCAGCATAGGACAGGGGCGGGGTGAGCAGTACTTC. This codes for CSIGQGRGEQYF.

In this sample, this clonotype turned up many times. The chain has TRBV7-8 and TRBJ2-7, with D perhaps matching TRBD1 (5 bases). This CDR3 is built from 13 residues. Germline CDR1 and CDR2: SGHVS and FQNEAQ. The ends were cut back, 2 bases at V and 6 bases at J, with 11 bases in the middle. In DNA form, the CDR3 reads TGTGCCAGCAGCTTAATCACAGGTGGCGAGCAGTACTTC. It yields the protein CASSLITGGEQYF.

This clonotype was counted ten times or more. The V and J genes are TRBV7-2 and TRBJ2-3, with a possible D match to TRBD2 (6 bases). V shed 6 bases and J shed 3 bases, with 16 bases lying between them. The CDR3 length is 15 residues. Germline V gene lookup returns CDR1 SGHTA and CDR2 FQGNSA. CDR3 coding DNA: TGTGCCAGCAGGAGAGGGCTAGCGTTAACAGATACGCAGTATTTT. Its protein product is CASRRGLALTDTQYF.

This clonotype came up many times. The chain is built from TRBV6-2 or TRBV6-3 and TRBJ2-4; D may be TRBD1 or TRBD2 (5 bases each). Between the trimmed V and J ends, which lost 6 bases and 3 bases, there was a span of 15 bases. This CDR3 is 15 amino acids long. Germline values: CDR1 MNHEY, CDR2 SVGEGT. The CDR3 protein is CASRSGGQGKNIQYF. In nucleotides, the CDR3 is TGTGCCAGCAGGTCAGGAGGCCAGGGCAAAAACATTCAGTACTTC.

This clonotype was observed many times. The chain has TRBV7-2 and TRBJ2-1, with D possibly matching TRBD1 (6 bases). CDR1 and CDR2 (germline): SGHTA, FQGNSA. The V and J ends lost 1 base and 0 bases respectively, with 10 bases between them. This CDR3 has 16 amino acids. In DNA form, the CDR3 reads TGTGCCAGCAGCTTAGTACAGGGCATCTCCTACAATGAGCAGTTCTTC. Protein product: CASSLVQGISYNEQFF.

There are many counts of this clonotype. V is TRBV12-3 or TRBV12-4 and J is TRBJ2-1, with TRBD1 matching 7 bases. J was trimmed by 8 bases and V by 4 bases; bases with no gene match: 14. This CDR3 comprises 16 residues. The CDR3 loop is CASSSQTRTGLDEQFF. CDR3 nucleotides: TGTGCCAGCAGTTCCCAGACACGGACAGGTTTGGATGAGCAGTTCTTC.

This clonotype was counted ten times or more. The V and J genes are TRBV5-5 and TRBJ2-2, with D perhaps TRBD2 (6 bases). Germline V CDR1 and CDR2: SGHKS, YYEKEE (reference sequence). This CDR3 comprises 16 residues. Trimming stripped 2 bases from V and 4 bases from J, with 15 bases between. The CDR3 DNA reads TGTGCCAGCAGCTTCTTTGGCGGGATGGGCACCGGGGAGCTGTTTTTT. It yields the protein CASSFFGGMGTGELFF.

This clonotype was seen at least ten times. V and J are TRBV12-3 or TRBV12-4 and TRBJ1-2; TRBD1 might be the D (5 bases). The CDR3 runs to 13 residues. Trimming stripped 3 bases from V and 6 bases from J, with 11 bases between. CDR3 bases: TGTGCCAGCAGTTTGGGCAGGGCCCATGGCTACACCTTC. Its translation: CASSLGRAHGYTF.

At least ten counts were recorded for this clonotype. The CDR3 region has the DNA TGTGCCAGCAGCCCCTACGCCACTGACAATGAGCAGTTCTTC. This translates into CASSPYATDNEQFF. The gene calls are TRBV11-2 and TRBJ2-1; D is undetermined. With 5 bases removed from V and 5 bases from J, the gap between germline ends came to 13 bases. The length of the CDR3 is 14 residues. CDR1 is SGHAT, CDR2 FQNNGV, per germline.

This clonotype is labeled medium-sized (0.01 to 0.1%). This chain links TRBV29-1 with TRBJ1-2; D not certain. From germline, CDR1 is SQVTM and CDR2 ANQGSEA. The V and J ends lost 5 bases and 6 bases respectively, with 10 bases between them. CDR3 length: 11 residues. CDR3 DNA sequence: TGCAGCGTTTATAGCATCGATGGCTACACCTTC. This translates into CSVYSIDGYTF.

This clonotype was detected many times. The CDR3 sequence is CASSKGGQAGANVLTF. CDR3 nucleotide sequence: TGTGCCAGCAGCAAGGGGGGGCAAGCTGGGGCCAACGTCCTGACTTTC. The J gene is TRBJ2-6, the V gene TRBV7-2; D possibly corresponds to TRBD2 (7 bases). Germline lookup yields CDR1 SGHTA and CDR2 FQGNSA. This CDR3 comprises 16 residues. V was pared by 5 bases and J by 2 bases, with 13 bases between.

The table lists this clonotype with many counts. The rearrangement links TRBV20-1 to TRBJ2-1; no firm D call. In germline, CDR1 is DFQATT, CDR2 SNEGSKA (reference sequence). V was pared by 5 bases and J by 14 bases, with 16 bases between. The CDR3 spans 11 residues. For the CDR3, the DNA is TGCAGTGCTCCGGCGGCGGTCCAGGAGTTCTTC. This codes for CSAPAAVQEFF.

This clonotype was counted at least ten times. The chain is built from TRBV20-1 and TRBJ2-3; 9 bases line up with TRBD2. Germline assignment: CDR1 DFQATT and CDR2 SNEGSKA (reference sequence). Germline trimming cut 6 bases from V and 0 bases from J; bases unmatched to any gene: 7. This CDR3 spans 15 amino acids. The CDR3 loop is CSAGRLAGSTDTQYF. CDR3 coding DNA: TGCAGTGCGGGCAGGCTAGCGGGGAGCACAGATACGCAGTATTTT.

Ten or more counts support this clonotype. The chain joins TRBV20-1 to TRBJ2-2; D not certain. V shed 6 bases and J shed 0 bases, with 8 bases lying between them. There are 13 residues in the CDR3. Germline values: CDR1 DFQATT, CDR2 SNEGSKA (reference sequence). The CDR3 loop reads CSAYTTNTGELFF. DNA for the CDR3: TGCAGTGCGTATACAACGAACACCGGGGAGCTGTTTTTT.